This T cell receptor (beta chain) was obtained from a study of CD8 T cells in ankylosing spondylitis. Trimming removed 5 bases from V and 4 bases from J; junction bases left unmatched: 3. The germline gives CDR1 SGHTA, CDR2 FQGNSA. This CDR3 is 13 amino acids long. TCRdb called the 5' RACE reads again in MiXCR, with one record for every CDR3 protein. The table lists some 130,000 distinct CDR3 sequences, 5.5% to 7.5% of them singletons. This sequence originates from a female donor with ankylosing spondylitis or in good health (not recorded which). V and J are TRBV7-2 and TRBJ2-3; 7 bases match TRBD2. The specimen was blood, either unsorted or a sorted T cell fraction (not recorded which). The CDR3 here is CASSPTSPDTQYF. Written as DNA, the CDR3 is TGTGCCAGCAGCCCGACTAGCCCAGATACGCAGTATTTT.